These T cell receptor beta chains were read from a single sample in a study of blood T cell repertoires in COVID-19. Generated by immunoSEQ multiplex PCR, the TCRdb table keeps only in-frame clones and is missing some. The sample contains about 48,000 clones, 75% to 85% of which appear only once. The sample was peripheral blood. Receptors originate from a man aged 35 to 55 with acute or convalescent COVID-19. Both conserved end residues are part of each CDR3. The D gene is left open where the match is weak. Not all rows give a size; the values are once, few, many and, for expanded clones, a class.

d_gene: TRBD2; abundance: once; v_gene: TRBV7-6; j_gene: TRBJ2-5; CDR3aa: CASSPPGGRETQYF; CDR3nt: TGTGCCAGCAGCCCCCCGGGGGGTCGAGAGACCCAGTACTTC
d_gene: -; abundance: -; v_gene: TRBV10-3; j_gene: TRBJ2-1; CDR3aa: CAISVEGSTPNEQFF; CDR3nt: TGTGCCATCAGTGTTGAGGGTAGTACCCCCAATGAGCAGTTCTTC
d_gene: -; abundance: -; v_gene: TRBV5-1; j_gene: TRBJ2-3; CDR3aa: CASSLGSQTDTQYF; CDR3nt: TGCGCCAGCAGCTTGGGGTCTCAGACAGATACGCAGTATTTT
d_gene: -; abundance: once; v_gene: TRBV5-1; j_gene: TRBJ2-6; CDR3aa: CASRQGTGANVLTF; CDR3nt: TGCGCCAGCAGGCAGGGTACTGGGGCCAACGTCCTGACTTTC
d_gene: TRBD2; abundance: -; v_gene: TRBV10-1; j_gene: TRBJ2-1; CDR3aa: CASSERLAGGLYNEQFF; CDR3nt: TGCGCCAGCAGTGAGAGGCTAGCGGGGGGCCTATACAATGAGCAGTTCTTC
d_gene: -; abundance: -; v_gene: TRBV18; j_gene: TRBJ1-2; CDR3aa: CASSPYRVEALNGYTF; CDR3nt: TGTGCCAGCTCACCCTACAGGGTAGAAGCCTTAAATGGCTACACCTTC
d_gene: -; abundance: -; v_gene: TRBV5-1; j_gene: TRBJ2-3; CDR3aa: CASSFGGVEDTQYF; CDR3nt: TGCGCCAGCAGCTTCGGAGGGGTGGAAGATACGCAGTATTTT
d_gene: TRBD1; abundance: -; v_gene: TRBV3-1/TRBV3-2; j_gene: TRBJ1-2; CDR3aa: CASSQDIWDSPYGYTF; CDR3nt: TGTGCCAGCAGCCAAGATATATGGGACAGCCCCTATGGCTACACCTTC
d_gene: TRBD2; abundance: -; v_gene: TRBV5-1; j_gene: TRBJ2-3; CDR3aa: CASSLVPGLAGGRDTDTQYF; CDR3nt: TGCGCCAGCAGCTTGGTACCGGGACTAGCGGGGGGCCGGGACACAGATACGCAGTATTTT
d_gene: -; abundance: medium-sized; v_gene: TRBV15; j_gene: TRBJ1-2; CDR3aa: CATSRVGQNYGYTF; CDR3nt: TGTGCCACCAGCAGAGTAGGACAGAACTATGGCTACACCTTC
d_gene: TRBD2; abundance: -; v_gene: TRBV4-2; j_gene: TRBJ2-7; CDR3aa: CASSQRLAGDEQYF; CDR3nt: TGTGCCAGCAGCCAAAGACTAGCGGGGGACGAGCAGTACTTC
d_gene: -; abundance: -; v_gene: TRBV5-4; j_gene: TRBJ2-4; CDR3aa: CASSGGTVAKNIQYF; CDR3nt: TGTGCCAGCAGCGGAGGGACAGTAGCCAAAAACATTCAGTACTTC
d_gene: -; abundance: -; v_gene: TRBV2; j_gene: TRBJ2-3; CDR3aa: CASSYYSTTDTQYF; CDR3nt: TGTGCCAGCAGCTACTACTCAACTACGGATACGCAGTATTTT
d_gene: TRBD1; abundance: -; v_gene: TRBV27; j_gene: TRBJ2-5; CDR3aa: CASRMDRGHQETQYF; CDR3nt: TGTGCCAGCAGAATGGACAGGGGGCACCAAGAGACCCAGTACTTC
d_gene: -; abundance: -; v_gene: TRBV6-2/TRBV6-3; j_gene: TRBJ2-5; CDR3aa: CASSLYPPGTLSWETQYF; CDR3nt: TGTGCCAGCAGTTTATATCCCCCCGGGACTCTCTCCTGGGAGACCCAGTACTTC
d_gene: TRBD1; abundance: once; v_gene: TRBV6-2/TRBV6-3; j_gene: TRBJ2-5; CDR3aa: CASSVGQGFQETQYF; CDR3nt: TGTGCCAGCAGTGTGGGACAGGGATTCCAAGAGACCCAGTACTTC
d_gene: -; abundance: -; v_gene: TRBV6-5; j_gene: TRBJ1-3; CDR3aa: CASSYLGATATIYF; CDR3nt: TGTGCCAGCAGTTACTTAGGGGCCACCGCCACCATATATTTT
d_gene: TRBD1; abundance: -; v_gene: TRBV5-5; j_gene: TRBJ2-1; CDR3aa: CASSQGVTYNEQFF; CDR3nt: TGTGCCAGCAGCCAGGGGGTAACCTACAATGAGCAGTTCTTC